The rows below give T cell receptor beta chains drawn from one sample of a study of post-analysis software for immune sequencing data. MiXCR, run by TCRdb on the PCR reads, gives a single entry per CDR3 protein. The sample has 500,000 to 600,000 distinct CDR3 sequences, 44% seen once. Sequenced input: blood. The receptors were gathered from a girl aged 10-17 years with multiple sclerosis. Each CDR3 is given with its conserved first and last residue. D genes are given only for firm matches. Some rows have no size entry. The others give once, few or many, or a class for an expanded clone.

>TRBJ2-7|few|TRBD1|TRBV7-6
CASSRDRGRLEQYF
TGTGCCAGCAGTAGGGACAGGGGCCGCCTCGAGCAGTACTTC
>TRBJ2-5|.|.|TRBV7-9
CASSPTGRMMLETQYF
TGTGCCAGCAGCCCGACAGGGAGGATGATGTTGGAGACCCAGTACTTC
>TRBJ1-5|.|.|TRBV12-3/TRBV12-4
CASTPTASLGNQPQHF
TGTGCCAGCACTCCGACAGCATCCTTGGGCAATCAGCCCCAGCATTTT
>TRBJ2-1|.|.|TRBV10-3
CAISGGEGAYNEQFF
TGTGCCATCAGTGGAGGCGAGGGGGCCTACAATGAGCAGTTCTTC
>TRBJ2-7|few|.|TRBV14
CASSQGGAPSYEQYF
TGTGCCAGCAGCCAAGGTGGGGCCCCCTCCTACGAGCAGTACTTC
>TRBJ2-1|.|TRBD1|TRBV5-1
CASNRDRANEQFF
TGCGCTAGCAACCGGGACAGGGCCAATGAGCAGTTCTTC
>TRBJ1-2|many|TRBD1|TRBV3-1
CASSPGQGNYGYTF
TGTGCCAGCAGCCCCGGACAGGGAAACTATGGCTACACCTTC
>TRBJ2-7|few|TRBD2|TRBV9
CASSVFARTRPYEQYF
TGTGCCAGCAGCGTATTTGCTCGGACTAGACCATACGAGCAGTACTTC
>TRBJ2-5|.|TRBD2|TRBV12-3/TRBV12-4
CTSSLEGLAVQETQYF
TGTACCAGCAGTTTAGAAGGACTAGCGGTCCAAGAGACCCAGTACTTC
>TRBJ2-1|.|TRBD2|TRBV24-1
CATSQSGGHPEQFF
TGTGCCACCAGTCAGAGCGGGGGACACCCTGAGCAGTTCTTC
>TRBJ2-7|.|TRBD2|TRBV7-3
CASSSRRGGDGVPYF
TGTGCCAGCAGCTCTCGCCGCGGGGGTGACGGGGTACCGTACTTC
>TRBJ1-2|.|.|TRBV15
CATSRGQESDYGYTF
TGTGCCACCAGCAGAGGACAGGAGTCTGACTATGGCTACACCTTC
>TRBJ2-7|.|TRBD2|TRBV27
CASSLRVRERDYEQYF
TGTGCCAGCAGTTTACGGGTGCGGGAGCGAGACTACGAGCAGTACTTC
>TRBJ2-3|few|.|TRBV5-1
CASRLTRGSRTDTQYF
TGCGCCAGCCGGTTAACTCGAGGTTCTCGCACAGATACGCAGTATTTT
>TRBJ2-3|once|TRBD2|TRBV5-1
CASSLVASGGLDTQYF
TGCGCCAGCAGCTTGGTGGCTAGCGGGGGGTTAGATACGCAGTATTTT
>TRBJ2-7|few|.|TRBV5-1
CASSLGRSLREQYF
TGCGCCAGCAGCTTGGGGCGGTCCTTGAGGGAGCAGTACTTC
>TRBJ1-1|.|.|TRBV9
CASSPDRGDTEAFF
TGTGCCAGCAGCCCGGACCGAGGGGACACTGAAGCTTTCTTT
>TRBJ1-5|few|.|TRBV27
CASSPVFRGNQPQHF
TGTGCCAGCAGTCCCGTGTTCCGGGGCAATCAGCCCCAGCATTTT
>TRBJ2-1|few|TRBD2|TRBV7-9
CASRPTSGRYNEQFF
TGTGCCAGCAGACCTACTAGCGGGCGCTACAATGAGCAGTTCTTC
>TRBJ1-4|.|TRBD1|TRBV9
CASSVGRGKLFF
TGTGCCAGCAGCGTAGGCAGGGGGAAACTGTTTTTT
>TRBJ1-1|many|.|TRBV29-1
CSVEEGVAFF
TGCAGCGTTGAAGAGGGGGTAGCTTTCTTT
>TRBJ1-1|.|TRBD1|TRBV6-1
CATDHRGLNTEAFF
TGTGCCACCGATCACAGGGGGCTGAACACTGAAGCTTTCTTT
>TRBJ2-1|.|TRBD2|TRBV29-1
CSVEDRGGGAREQFF
TGCAGCGTTGAAGACCGCGGCGGGGGGGCCAGGGAGCAGTTCTTC
>TRBJ2-3|.|TRBD2|TRBV6-6
CASSYLIAGSTDTQYF
TGTGCCAGCAGTTACTTAATAGCGGGGAGCACAGATACGCAGTATTTT
>TRBJ1-1|.|.|TRBV7-4
CASSSTRVSTEAFF
TGTGCCAGCAGCTCGACCAGGGTGTCAACTGAAGCTTTCTTT
>TRBJ2-1|many|TRBD2|TRBV10-3
CAISESRASGDNNEQFF
TGTGCCATCAGTGAGTCACGAGCTAGCGGGGACAACAATGAGCAGTTCTTC
>TRBJ2-7|once|.|TRBV5-1
CASSLRSGDVSYEQYF
TGCGCCAGCAGCTTGCGGTCGGGGGATGTTTCCTACGAGCAGTACTTC
>TRBJ2-1|.|TRBD1|TRBV6-5
CASSFSRGTGAVHEQFF
TGTGCCAGCAGTTTTTCTCGTGGGACAGGGGCCGTACATGAGCAGTTCTTC